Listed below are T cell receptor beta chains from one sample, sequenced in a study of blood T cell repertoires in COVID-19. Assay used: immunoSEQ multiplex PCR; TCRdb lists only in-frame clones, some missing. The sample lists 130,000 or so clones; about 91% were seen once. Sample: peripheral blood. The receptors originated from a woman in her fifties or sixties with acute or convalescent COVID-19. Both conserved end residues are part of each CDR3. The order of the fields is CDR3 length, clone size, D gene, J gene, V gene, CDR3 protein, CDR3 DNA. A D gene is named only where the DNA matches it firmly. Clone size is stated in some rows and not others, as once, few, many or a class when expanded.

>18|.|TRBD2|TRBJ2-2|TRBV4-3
CASSPGLAGGPEAGELFF
TGCGCCAGCAGCCCAGGACTAGCGGGGGGGCCGGAGGCCGGGGAGCTGTTTTTT
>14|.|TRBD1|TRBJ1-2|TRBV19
CASTVGQSNYGYTF
TGTGCCAGTACCGTGGGACAGTCTAACTATGGCTACACCTTC
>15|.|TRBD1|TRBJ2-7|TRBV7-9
CASSWTGPYSYEQYF
TGTGCCAGCAGCTGGACAGGGCCCTACTCCTACGAGCAGTACTTC
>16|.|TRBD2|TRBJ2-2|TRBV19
CASRPWEGSNTGELFF
TGTGCCAGTAGGCCTTGGGAGGGATCGAACACCGGGGAGCTGTTTTTT
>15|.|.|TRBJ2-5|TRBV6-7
CASSYSILDQETQYF
TGTGCCAGCAGTTACTCGATCCTAGACCAAGAGACCCAGTACTTC
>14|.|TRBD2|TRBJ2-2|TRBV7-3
CASRVAGYTGELFF
TGTGCCAGCAGGGTAGCGGGGTACACCGGGGAGCTGTTTTTT
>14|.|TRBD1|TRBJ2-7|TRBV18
CASSRGQGSYEQYF
TGTGCCAGCTCACGGGGACAGGGGAGCTACGAGCAGTACTTC
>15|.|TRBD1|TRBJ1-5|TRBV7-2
CASSLQGALGQPQHF
TGTGCCAGCAGCCTGCAGGGGGCGCTGGGTCAGCCCCAGCATTTT
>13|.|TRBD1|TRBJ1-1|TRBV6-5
CASKAGGQDEAFF
TGTGCCAGCAAGGCTGGGGGACAGGACGAAGCTTTCTTT
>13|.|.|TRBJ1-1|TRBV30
CAWSSVKNTEAFF
TGTGCCTGGAGTTCGGTGAAGAACACTGAAGCTTTCTTT
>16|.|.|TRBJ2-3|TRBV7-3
CASSLLGQARTDTQYF
TGTGCCAGCAGCTTATTGGGGCAGGCCCGGACAGATACGCAGTATTTT
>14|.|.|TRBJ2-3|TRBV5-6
CASSLPLEGDTQYF
TGTGCCAGCAGCCTCCCGCTCGAGGGCGATACGCAGTATTTT
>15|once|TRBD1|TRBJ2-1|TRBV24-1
CATSESGTGGNEQFF
TGTGCCACCAGTGAGTCCGGGACAGGGGGCAATGAGCAGTTCTTC
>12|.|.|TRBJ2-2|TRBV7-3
CASSPGAGELFF
TGTGCCAGCAGCCCCGGGGCCGGGGAGCTGTTTTTT
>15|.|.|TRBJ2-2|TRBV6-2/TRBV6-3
CASSYAAMNTGELFF
TGTGCCAGCAGTTACGCGGCGATGAACACCGGGGAGCTGTTTTTT
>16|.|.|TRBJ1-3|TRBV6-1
CASSEALGASGNTIYF
TGTGCCAGCAGTGAAGCGTTGGGGGCTAGCGGAAACACCATATATTTT
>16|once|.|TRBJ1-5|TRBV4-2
CASSQDVTGGGQPQHF
TGTGCCAGCAGCCAAGATGTTACGGGGGGCGGTCAGCCCCAGCATTTT
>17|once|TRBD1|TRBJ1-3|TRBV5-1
CASSLTGTVFSGNTIYF
TGCGCCAGCAGCCTTACCGGGACAGTCTTCTCTGGAAACACCATATATTTT
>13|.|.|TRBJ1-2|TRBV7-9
CASRQVVNYGSTF
TGTGCCAGCAGACAGGTTGTTAACTATGGCTCCACCTTC
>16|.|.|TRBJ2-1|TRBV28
CASSSPGSRSYNEQFF
TGTGCCAGCAGTTCCCCAGGGTCCCGCTCCTACAATGAGCAGTTCTTC
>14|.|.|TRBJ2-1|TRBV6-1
CASSEGYTYNEQFF
TGTGCCAGCAGTGAGGGCTACACATACAATGAGCAGTTCTTC
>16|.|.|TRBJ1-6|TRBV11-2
CASSPSPGGAASPLHF
TGTGCCAGCAGCCCTAGCCCGGGGGGGGCTGCTTCACCCCTCCACTTT
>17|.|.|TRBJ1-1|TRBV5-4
CASSPEGGTWRNTEAFF
TGTGCCAGCAGCCCTGAGGGGGGGACGTGGAGGAACACTGAAGCTTTCTTT
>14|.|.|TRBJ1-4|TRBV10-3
CAISGERGGEKLFF
TGTGCCATCAGTGGGGAAAGGGGAGGTGAAAAACTGTTTTTT
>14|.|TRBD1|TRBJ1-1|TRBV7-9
CASSLGQRNTEAFF
TGTGCCAGCAGCTTGGGACAGAGGAACACTGAAGCTTTCTTT
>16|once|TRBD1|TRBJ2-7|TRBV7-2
CASSLGGQGARVEQYF
TGTGCCAGCAGCTTAGGTGGCCAGGGGGCGCGTGTGGAGCAGTACTTC
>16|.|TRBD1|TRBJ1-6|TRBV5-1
CASSPLGTVGNSPLHF
TGCGCCAGCAGCCCGTTAGGGACAGTCGGTAATTCACCCCTCCACTTT
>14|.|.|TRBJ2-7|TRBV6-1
CASSEIPQVYEQYF
TGTGCCAGCAGTGAAATTCCGCAGGTGTACGAGCAGTACTTC
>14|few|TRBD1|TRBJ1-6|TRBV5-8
CASSRTGVDSPLHF
TGTGCCAGCAGTCGGACAGGGGTAGACTCACCCCTCCACTTT
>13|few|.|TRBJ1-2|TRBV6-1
CASSDLVSYGYTF
TGTGCCAGCAGTGATCTAGTTTCCTATGGCTACACCTTC
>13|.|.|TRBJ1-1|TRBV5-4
CASSQNRDTEAFF
TGTGCCAGCAGCCAAAATAGAGACACTGAAGCTTTCTTT
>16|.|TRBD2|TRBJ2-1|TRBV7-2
CASSKQSGGPSNEQFF
TGTGCCAGCAGCAAGCAGAGCGGGGGGCCAAGCAATGAGCAGTTCTTC
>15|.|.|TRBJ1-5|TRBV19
CASSIIPGYNQPQHF
TGTGCCAGTAGTATTATTCCAGGGTACAATCAGCCCCAGCATTTT
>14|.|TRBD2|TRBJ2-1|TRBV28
CASSRGEGYNEQFF
TGTGCCAGCAGCCGGGGGGAGGGCTACAATGAGCAGTTCTTC
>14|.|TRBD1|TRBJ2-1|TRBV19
CASSSGTGRTKQFF
TGTGCCAGTAGTTCCGGGACAGGGAGAACGAAGCAGTTCTTC
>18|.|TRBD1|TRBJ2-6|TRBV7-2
CASSPRTGVFSGANVLTF
TGTGCCAGCAGCCCACGGACAGGGGTGTTCTCTGGGGCCAACGTCCTGACTTTC
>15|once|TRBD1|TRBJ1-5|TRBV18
CASSTQQGVVQPQHF
TGTGCCAGCTCAACTCAACAGGGGGTGGTTCAGCCCCAGCATTTT
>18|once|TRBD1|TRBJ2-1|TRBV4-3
CASSQDVTGTGAYNEQFF
TGCGCCAGCAGCCAAGATGTTACCGGGACAGGGGCCTACAATGAGCAGTTCTTC
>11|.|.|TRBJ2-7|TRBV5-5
CASSFNDEQYF
TGTGCCAGCAGCTTTAATGACGAGCAGTACTTC
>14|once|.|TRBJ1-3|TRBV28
CASSPPQTGNTIYF
TGTGCCAGCAGTCCCCCACAGACTGGAAACACCATATATTTT
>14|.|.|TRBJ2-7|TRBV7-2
CASSLNVGHREQYF
TGTGCCAGCAGCTTAAACGTGGGGCACCGCGAGCAGTACTTC
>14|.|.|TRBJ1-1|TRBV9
CASSQLSAGAEAFF
TGTGCCAGCAGCCAACTTTCGGCGGGCGCTGAAGCTTTCTTT
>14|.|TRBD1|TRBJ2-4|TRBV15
CATSRDQQGLPEYF
TGTGCCACCAGCAGAGATCAACAGGGGCTCCCAGAGTACTTC
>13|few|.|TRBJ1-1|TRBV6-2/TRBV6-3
CASSYQGFTEAFF
TGTGCCAGCAGTTACCAGGGGTTTACTGAAGCTTTCTTT
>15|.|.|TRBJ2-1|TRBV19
CASSIDPGGQDEQFF
TGTGCCAGTAGTATAGATCCCGGGGGGCAGGATGAGCAGTTCTTC